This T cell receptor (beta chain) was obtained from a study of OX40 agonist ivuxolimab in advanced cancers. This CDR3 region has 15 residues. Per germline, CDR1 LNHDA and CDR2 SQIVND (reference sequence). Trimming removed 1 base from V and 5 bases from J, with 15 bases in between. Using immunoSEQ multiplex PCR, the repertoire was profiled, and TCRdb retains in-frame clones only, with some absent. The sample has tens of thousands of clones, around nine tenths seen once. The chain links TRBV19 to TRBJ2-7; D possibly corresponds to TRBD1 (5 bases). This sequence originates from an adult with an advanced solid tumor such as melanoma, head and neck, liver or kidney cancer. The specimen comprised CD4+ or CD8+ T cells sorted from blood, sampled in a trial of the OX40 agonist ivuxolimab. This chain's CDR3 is CASSIASTGHNEQYF. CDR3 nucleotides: TGTGCCAGTAGTATAGCGTCCACAGGTCATAACGAGCAGTACTTC.